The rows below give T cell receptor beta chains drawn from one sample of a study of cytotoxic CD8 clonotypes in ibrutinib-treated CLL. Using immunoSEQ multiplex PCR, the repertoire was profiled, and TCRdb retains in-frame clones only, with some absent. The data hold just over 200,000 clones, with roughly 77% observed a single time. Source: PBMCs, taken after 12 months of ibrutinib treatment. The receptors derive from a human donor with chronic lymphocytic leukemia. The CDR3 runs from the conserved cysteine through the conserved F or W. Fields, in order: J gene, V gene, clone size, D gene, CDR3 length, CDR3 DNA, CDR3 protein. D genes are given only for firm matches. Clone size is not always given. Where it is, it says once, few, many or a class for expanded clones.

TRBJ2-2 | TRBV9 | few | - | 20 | TGTGCCAGCAGCGTAGCGGACTACCCCTTAGGGACAGATATGACCGGGGAGCTGTTTTTT | CASSVADYPLGTDMTGELFF
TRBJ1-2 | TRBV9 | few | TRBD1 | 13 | TGTGCCAGCAGCGTAATCACAGGGGCCCACTACACCTTC | CASSVITGAHYTF
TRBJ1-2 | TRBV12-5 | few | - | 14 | TGTGCTAGTGGTTTGGTAGTGGGCCCGGGGGGCTACACCTTC | CASGLVVGPGGYTF
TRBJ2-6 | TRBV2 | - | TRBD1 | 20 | TGTGCCAGCAGTGCAACTAGACTGACAGGGACCAGTTCTGGGGCCAACGTCCTGACTTTC | CASSATRLTGTSSGANVLTF
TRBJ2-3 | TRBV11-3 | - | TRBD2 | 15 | TGTGCCAGCATCCTACTAGCGGGGGCCACAGATACGCAGTATTTT | CASILLAGATDTQYF
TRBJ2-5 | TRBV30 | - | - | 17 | TGTGCCTTGTACCTTCGACGGGGCGGGTGGTCCCGCGAGACCCAGTACTTC | CALYLRRGGWSRETQYF
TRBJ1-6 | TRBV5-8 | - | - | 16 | TGTGCCAGCAGCTTGGACAGGTTCACGTATAATTCACCCCTCCACTTT | CASSLDRFTYNSPLHF
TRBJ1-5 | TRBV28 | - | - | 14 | TGTGCCAGCAGTTTGGCAGGGAAGAATCAGCCCCAGCATTTT | CASSLAGKNQPQHF
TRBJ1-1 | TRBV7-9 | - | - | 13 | TGTGCCAGCAGCTTAGGGTGGGCCGCTGAAGCTTTCTTT | CASSLGWAAEAFF
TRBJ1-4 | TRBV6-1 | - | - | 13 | TGTGCCAGCAGAAGGACAGTTAATGAAAAACTGTTTTTT | CASRRTVNEKLFF
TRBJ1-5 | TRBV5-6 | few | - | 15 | TGTGCCAGCAGCTTGTTCGGGGGGACCGATCAGCCCCAGCATTTT | CASSLFGGTDQPQHF
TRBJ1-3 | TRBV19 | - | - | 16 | TGTGCCAGTACCGAAAGACAGCCGTTCTCTGGAAACACCATATATTTT | CASTERQPFSGNTIYF
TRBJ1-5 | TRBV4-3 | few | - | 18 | TGCGCCAGCAGCCAGGATATTTTCATCCGGGACAGCAATCAGCCCCAGCATTTT | CASSQDIFIRDSNQPQHF
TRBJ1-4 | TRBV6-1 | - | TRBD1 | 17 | TGTGCCAGCAGTGAAAGTCAGGGGGTCGTAACTAATGAAAAACTGTTTTTT | CASSESQGVVTNEKLFF
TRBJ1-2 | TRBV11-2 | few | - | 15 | TGTGCCAGCAGCCTGGGGCCGGGACCGCAGTATGGCTACACCTTC | CASSLGPGPQYGYTF
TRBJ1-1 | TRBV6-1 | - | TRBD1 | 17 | TGTGCCAGCAGTGCCCGGGACAGGGGAGGCGGCGGGCGGGAAGCTTTCTTT | CASSARDRGGGGREAFF
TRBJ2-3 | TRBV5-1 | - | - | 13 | TGCGCCAGCAGCTTGGAGTCGGCCCCTGCGCAGTATTTT | CASSLESAPAQYF
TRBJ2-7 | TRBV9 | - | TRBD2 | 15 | TGTGCCAGCAGCGTAGGACTAGCGGGATCCTACGAGCAGTACTTC | CASSVGLAGSYEQYF
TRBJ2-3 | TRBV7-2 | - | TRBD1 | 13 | TGTGCCAGCAGCCCGACAGGGGGTTATACGCAGTATTTT | CASSPTGGYTQYF
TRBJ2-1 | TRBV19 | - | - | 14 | TGTGCCAGTAGTATTTGGAGCTCCTACAATGAGCAGTTCTTC | CASSIWSSYNEQFF
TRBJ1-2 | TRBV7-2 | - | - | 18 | TGTGCCAGCAGCTTAGCCACGCCCCTGGGAACCCCCCGAGGGGGCTACACCTTC | CASSLATPLGTPRGGYTF
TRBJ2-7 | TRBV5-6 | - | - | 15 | TGTGCCAGCAGCTTGAATTTCAGGAACTCCTACGAGCAGTACTTC | CASSLNFRNSYEQYF
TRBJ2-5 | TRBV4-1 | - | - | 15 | TGCGCCAGCAGCCAAGATCGGGCCTCCCAAGAGACCCAGTACTTC | CASSQDRASQETQYF